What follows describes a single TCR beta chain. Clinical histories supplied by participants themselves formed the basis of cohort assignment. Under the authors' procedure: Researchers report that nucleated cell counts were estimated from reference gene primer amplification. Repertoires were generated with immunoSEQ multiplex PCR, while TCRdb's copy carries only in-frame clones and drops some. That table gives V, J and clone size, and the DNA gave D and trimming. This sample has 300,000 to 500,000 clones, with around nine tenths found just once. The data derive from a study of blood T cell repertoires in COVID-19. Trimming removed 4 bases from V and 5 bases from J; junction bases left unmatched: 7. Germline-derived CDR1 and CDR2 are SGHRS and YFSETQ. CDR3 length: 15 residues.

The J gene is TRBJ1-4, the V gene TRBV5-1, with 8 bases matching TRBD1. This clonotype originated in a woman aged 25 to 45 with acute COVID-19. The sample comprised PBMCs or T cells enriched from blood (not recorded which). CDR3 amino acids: CASSQTGDLNEKLFF. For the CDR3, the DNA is TGCGCCAGCAGCCAGACAGGGGATTTAAATGAAAAACTGTTTTTT.